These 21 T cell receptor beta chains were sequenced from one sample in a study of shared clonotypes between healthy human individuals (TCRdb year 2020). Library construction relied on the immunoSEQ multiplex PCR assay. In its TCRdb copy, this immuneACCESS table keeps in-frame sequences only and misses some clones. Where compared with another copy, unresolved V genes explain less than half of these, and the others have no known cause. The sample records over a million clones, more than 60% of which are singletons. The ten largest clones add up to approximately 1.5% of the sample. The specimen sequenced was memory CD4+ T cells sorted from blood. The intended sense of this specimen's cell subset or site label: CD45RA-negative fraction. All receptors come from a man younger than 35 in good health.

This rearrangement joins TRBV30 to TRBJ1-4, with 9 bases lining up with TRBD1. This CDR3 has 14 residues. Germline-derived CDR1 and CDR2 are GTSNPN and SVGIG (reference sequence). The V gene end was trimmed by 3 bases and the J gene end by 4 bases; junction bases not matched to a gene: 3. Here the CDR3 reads CAWRGDRVNEKLFF. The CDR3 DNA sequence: TGTGCCTGGAGGGGGGACAGGGTTAATGAAAAACTGTTTTTT.

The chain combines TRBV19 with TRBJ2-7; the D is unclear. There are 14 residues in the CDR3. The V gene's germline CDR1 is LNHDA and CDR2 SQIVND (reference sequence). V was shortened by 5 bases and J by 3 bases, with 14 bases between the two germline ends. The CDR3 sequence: CASSPGSTVYEQYF. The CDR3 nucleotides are TGTGCCAGTAGTCCAGGATCCACCGTCTACGAGCAGTACTTC.

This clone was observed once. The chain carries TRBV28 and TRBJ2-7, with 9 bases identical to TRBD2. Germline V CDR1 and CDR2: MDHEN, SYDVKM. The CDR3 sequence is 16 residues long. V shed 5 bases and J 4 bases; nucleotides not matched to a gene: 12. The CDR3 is CASSTAQRGVRYEQYF. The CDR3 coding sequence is TGTGCCAGCAGTACCGCCCAGCGGGGGGTAAGGTACGAGCAGTACTTC.

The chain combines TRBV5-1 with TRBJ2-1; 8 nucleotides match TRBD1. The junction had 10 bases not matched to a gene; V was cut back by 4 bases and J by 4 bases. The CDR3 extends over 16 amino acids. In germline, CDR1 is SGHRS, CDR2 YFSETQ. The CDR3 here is CASSIRPGQVYNEQFF. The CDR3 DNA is TGCGCCAGCAGCATACGCCCGGGACAGGTTTACAATGAGCAGTTCTTC.

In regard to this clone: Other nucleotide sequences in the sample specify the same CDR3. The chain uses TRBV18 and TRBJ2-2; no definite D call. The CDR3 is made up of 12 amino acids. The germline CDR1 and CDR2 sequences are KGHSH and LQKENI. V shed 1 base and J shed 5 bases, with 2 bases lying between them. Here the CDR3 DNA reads TGTGCCAGCTCACCACTTACCGGGGAGCTGTTTTTT. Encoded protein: CASSPLTGELFF.

In DNA, the CDR3 is TGCGCCAGCAGCTGGGACAGAGAGCAGTTCTTC. This encodes CASSWDREQFF. This chain connects TRBV5-1 to TRBJ2-1; 7 bases line up with TRBD1. The J segment lost 10 bases and the V segment lost 3 bases, leaving 1 base of the junction unmatched. Germline V gene data show CDR1 as SGHRS and CDR2 as YFSETQ. The CDR3 sequence is 11 residues long.

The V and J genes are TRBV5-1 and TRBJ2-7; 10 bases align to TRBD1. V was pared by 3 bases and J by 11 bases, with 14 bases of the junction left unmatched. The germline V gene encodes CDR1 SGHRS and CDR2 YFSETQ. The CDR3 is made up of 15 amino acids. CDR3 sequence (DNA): TGCGCCAGCAGCTCCTCACCGGGACAGGGGAGGCGTGAGTACTTC. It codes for CASSSSPGQGRREYF.

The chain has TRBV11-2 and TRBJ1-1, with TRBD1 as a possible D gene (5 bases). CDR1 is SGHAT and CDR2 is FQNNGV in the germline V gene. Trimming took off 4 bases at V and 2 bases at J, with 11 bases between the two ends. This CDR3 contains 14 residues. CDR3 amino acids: CASSYSTVNTEAFF. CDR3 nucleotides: TGTGCCAGCAGCTATTCGACAGTTAACACTGAAGCTTTCTTT. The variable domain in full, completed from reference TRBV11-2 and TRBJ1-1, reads EAGVAQSPRYKIIEKRQSVAFWCNPISGHATLYWYQQILGQGPKLLIQFQNNGVVDDSQLPKDRFSAERLKGVDSTLKIQPAKLEDSAVYLCASSYSTVNTEAFFGQGTRLTVV.

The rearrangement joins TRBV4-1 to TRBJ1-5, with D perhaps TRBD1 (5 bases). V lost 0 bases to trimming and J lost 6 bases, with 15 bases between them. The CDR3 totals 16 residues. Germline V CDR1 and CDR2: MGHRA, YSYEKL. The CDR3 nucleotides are TGCGCCAGCAGCCAAGACTCAGGGTTTGTGGGTCAGCCCCAGCATTTT. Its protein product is CASSQDSGFVGQPQHF.

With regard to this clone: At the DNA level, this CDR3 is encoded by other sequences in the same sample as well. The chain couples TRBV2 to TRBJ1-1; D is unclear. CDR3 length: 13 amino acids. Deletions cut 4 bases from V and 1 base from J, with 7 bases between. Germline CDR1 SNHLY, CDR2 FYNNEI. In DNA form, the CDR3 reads TGTGCCAGCAGTGTGGCGGGGAACACTGAAGCTTTCTTT. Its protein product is CASSVAGNTEAFF. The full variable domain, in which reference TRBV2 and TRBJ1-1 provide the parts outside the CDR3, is EPEVTQTPSHQVTQMGQEVILRCVPISNHLYFYWYRQILGQKVEFLVSFYNNEISEKSEIFDDQFSVERPDGSNFTLKIRSTKLEDSAMYFCASSVAGNTEAFFGQGTRLTVV.

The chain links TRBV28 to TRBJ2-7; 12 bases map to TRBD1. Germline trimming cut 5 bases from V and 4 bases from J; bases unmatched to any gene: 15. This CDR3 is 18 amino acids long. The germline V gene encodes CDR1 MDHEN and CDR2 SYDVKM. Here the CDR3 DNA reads TGTGCCAGCAGTAGTTCGCGCGGCGGGACAGGGGGCGCGTACGAGCAGTACTTC. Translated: CASSSSRGGTGGAYEQYF.

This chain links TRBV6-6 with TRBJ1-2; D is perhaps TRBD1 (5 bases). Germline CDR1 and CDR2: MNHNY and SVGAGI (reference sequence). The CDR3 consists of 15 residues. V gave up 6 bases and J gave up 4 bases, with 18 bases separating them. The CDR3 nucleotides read TGTGCCAGCAGCCCAGGGTCTAGCCGGATCTATGGCTACACCTTC. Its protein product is CASSPGSSRIYGYTF.

The CDR3 protein is CASTRGSGETQYF. CDR3 sequence (DNA): TGTGCCAGCACCCGGGGGAGCGGGGAGACCCAGTACTTC. This chain joins TRBV2 and TRBJ2-5; D is possibly TRBD2 (6 bases). Per germline, CDR1 SNHLY and CDR2 FYNNEI. V gave up 7 bases and J gave up 5 bases, with 14 bases separating them. CDR3 length: 13 amino acids.

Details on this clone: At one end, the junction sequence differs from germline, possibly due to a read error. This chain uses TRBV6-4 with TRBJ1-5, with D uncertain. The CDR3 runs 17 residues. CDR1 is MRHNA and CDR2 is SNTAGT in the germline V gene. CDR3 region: CAISESKADPSNQPQHF. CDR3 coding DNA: TGTGCCATCAGTGAGTCGAAGGCAGACCCTAGCAATCAGCCCCAGCATTTT.

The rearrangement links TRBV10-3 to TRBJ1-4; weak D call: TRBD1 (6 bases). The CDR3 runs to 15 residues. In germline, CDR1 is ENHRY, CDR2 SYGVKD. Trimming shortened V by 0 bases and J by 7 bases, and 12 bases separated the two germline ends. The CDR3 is CAISESGGSSEKLFF. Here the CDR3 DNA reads TGTGCCATCAGTGAGTCGGGGGGCTCGAGTGAAAAACTGTTTTTT.

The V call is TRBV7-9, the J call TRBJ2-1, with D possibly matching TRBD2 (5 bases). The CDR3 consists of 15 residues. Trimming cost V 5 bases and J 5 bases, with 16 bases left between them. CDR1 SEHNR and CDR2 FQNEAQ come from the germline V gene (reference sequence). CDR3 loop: CASSVQRDSDNEQFF. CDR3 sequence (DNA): TGTGCCAGCAGCGTTCAACGGGATTCGGACAATGAGCAGTTCTTC.

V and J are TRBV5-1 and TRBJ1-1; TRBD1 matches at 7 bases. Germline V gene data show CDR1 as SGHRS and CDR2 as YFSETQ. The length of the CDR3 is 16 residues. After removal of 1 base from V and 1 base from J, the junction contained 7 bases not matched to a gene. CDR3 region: CASSLIGGAGNTEAFF. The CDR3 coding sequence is TGCGCCAGCAGCTTGATAGGGGGCGCTGGGAACACTGAAGCTTTCTTT.

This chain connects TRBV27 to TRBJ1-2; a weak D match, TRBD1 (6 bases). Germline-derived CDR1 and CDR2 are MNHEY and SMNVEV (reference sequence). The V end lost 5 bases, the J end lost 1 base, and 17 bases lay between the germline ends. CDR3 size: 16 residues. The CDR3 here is CASSTLDRDFNYGYTF. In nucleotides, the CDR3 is TGTGCCAGCAGTACCTTGGACAGAGACTTTAACTATGGCTACACCTTC.

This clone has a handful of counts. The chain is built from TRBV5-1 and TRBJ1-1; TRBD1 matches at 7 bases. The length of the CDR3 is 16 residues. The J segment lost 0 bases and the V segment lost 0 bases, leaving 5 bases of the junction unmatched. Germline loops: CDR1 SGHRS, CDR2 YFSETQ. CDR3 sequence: CASSLDWTGVNTEAFF. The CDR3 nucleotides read TGCGCCAGCAGCTTGGATTGGACAGGAGTGAACACTGAAGCTTTCTTT.

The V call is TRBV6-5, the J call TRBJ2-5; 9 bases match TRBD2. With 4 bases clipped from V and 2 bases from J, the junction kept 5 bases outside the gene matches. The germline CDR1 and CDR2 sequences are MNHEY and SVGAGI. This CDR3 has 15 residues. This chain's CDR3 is CASSSLLAGQETQYF. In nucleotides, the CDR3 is TGTGCCAGCAGTTCCCTCCTAGCGGGGCAAGAGACCCAGTACTTC.

In DNA form, the CDR3 reads TGTGCCAGCAGCTTAGTACAGATGAACACTGAAGCTTTCTTT. Amino acid sequence: CASSLVQMNTEAFF. The genes are TRBV7-2 and TRBJ1-1; D gene uncertain. The V gene lost 1 base and the J gene lost 0 bases, with 6 bases spanning the gap. The germline V gene has CDR1 SGHTA and CDR2 FQGNSA. CDR3 size: 14 residues.